This T cell receptor beta chain was sequenced during a study of shared clonotypes between healthy human individuals. Germline CDR1 is SGDLS and CDR2 is YYNGEE. This CDR3 is built from 14 residues. V was cut by 2 bases and J by 3 bases, with 12 bases left in between. Samples underwent the assay at deep level. Repertoires were generated with immunoSEQ multiplex PCR, while TCRdb's copy carries only in-frame clones and drops some. The sample lists roughly 890,000 clones; about 92% were seen once. Positive CCR7 selection of CD45RO-negative cells yielded the naive CD8 cells, and terminally differentiated effector memory CD45RA+ cells were excluded.

V usage is TRBV9 and J usage is TRBJ2-7; perhaps TRBD1 as D (6 bases). This clonotype was obtained from a man aged 30 to 39 in good health. Sequenced input: naive CD8+ T cells sorted from blood. The CDR3 here is CASSVGTWDYEQYF. The CDR3 coding sequence is TGTGCCAGCAGCGTCGGGACATGGGACTACGAGCAGTACTTC.